The 16 T cell receptor beta chains reported below all come from one sample, sequenced in a study of shared clonotypes between healthy human individuals. Generated by immunoSEQ multiplex PCR, the TCRdb table keeps only in-frame clones and is missing some. The sample shows hundreds of thousands of clones, about 79% of them seen only once. Sequencing input: PBMCs. These receptors were obtained from a woman aged 40 to 50 in good health. Some clones in this sample may be carry-over from other donors' samples.

For this clone: A much larger clone is a single base away; this may be a read error. The rearrangement joins TRBV7-9 to TRBJ1-5, with a possible D match to TRBD1 (5 bases). This CDR3 region has 14 residues. V was cut by 5 bases and J by 2 bases, with 10 bases left in between. CDR1 and CDR2 (germline): SEHNR, FQNEAQ (reference sequence). The CDR3, as DNA: TGTGCCAGCAGCCAACGGGGGGGCAATCAGCCCCAGCATTTT. Amino acids: CASSQRGGNQPQHF.

V gene TRBV4-2 combines with J gene TRBJ1-2, with D possibly being TRBD1 (5 bases). Trimming stripped 0 bases from V and 0 bases from J, with 23 bases between. Germline V gene sequence: CDR1 LGHNA, CDR2 YNFKEQ. The CDR3 has 20 residues. For the CDR3, the DNA is TGTGCCAGCAGCCAAGATGGGGGTGGGTTTTCAGGCCACGCTAACTATGGCTACACCTTC. This gives the protein CASSQDGGGFSGHANYGYTF.

As to this clone: Other DNA sequences in the same sample also yield this CDR3. V is TRBV27 and J is TRBJ1-3; 7 bases line up with TRBD1. This CDR3 comprises 14 residues. Trimming at V came to 6 bases and at J to 0 bases, leaving 2 bases not matched to a gene. Germline V gene sequence: CDR1 MNHEY, CDR2 SMNVEV (reference sequence). CDR3 sequence (DNA): TGTGCCAGCAGCCGACAGGGCTCTGGAAACACCATATATTTT. Translation: CASSRQGSGNTIYF.

The chain links TRBV2 to TRBJ2-6; D is unclear. The V gene's germline CDR1 is SNHLY and CDR2 FYNNEI. This CDR3 is built from 15 residues. Trimming removed 4 bases at V and 6 bases at J, with 13 bases between. CDR3 bases: TGTGCCAGCAGTGCCCCAATGGGATCGGCCAACGTCCTGACTTTC. This encodes CASSAPMGSANVLTF.

J is TRBJ1-1 and V is TRBV19; 7 bases match TRBD1. Trimming cost V 4 bases and J 5 bases; bases outside gene matches: 13. CDR3 length: 16 residues. The germline CDR1 and CDR2 sequences are LNHDA and SQIVND (reference sequence). The CDR3 DNA follows: TGTGCCAGTAGTAGGGACAGCGACGGGCTCGGGACTGAAGCTTTCTTT. Protein: CASSRDSDGLGTEAFF. Full variable domain (outside the CDR3, taken from reference TRBV19 and TRBJ1-1): DGGITQSPKYLFRKEGQNVTLSCEQNLNHDAMYWYRQDPGQGLRLIYYSQIVNDFQKGDIAEGYSVSREKKESFPLTVTSAQKNPTAFYLCASSRDSDGLGTEAFFGQGTRLTVV.

The gene calls are TRBV9 and TRBJ2-7; 9 positions match TRBD1. Germline V gene data show CDR1 as SGDLS and CDR2 as YYNGEE. V lost 3 bases and J lost 2; bases outside the gene matches: 6. CDR3 length: 15 amino acids. The CDR3 nucleotides are TGTGCCAGCAGCGCGGGACAGGGCCTAACCTACGAGCAGTACTTC. Its protein product is CASSAGQGLTYEQYF.

The chain is built from TRBV5-1 and TRBJ2-3; D is uncertain. In germline, CDR1 is SGHRS, CDR2 YFSETQ. The CDR3 loop spans 15 amino acids. V lost 4 bases and J 0 bases, leaving 12 bases between the germline ends. The CDR3 loop is CASSATVTSTDTQYF. In DNA, the CDR3 is TGCGCCAGCAGCGCGACGGTTACTAGCACAGATACGCAGTATTTT.

V and J are TRBV30 and TRBJ1-1; no definite D call. The CDR3 totals 13 residues. The V gene's germline CDR1 is GTSNPN and CDR2 SVGIG (reference sequence). V lost 2 bases to trimming and J lost 1 base, with 8 bases between them. The CDR3 DNA is TGTGCCTGGAGTACGGGGAAGAACACTGAAGCTTTCTTT. It is translated as CAWSTGKNTEAFF. Filled out from reference TRBV30 and TRBJ1-1, the complete variable domain reads SQTIHQWPATLVQPVGSPLSLECTVEGTSNPNLYWYRQAAGRGLQLLFYSVGIGQISSEVPQNLSASRPQDRQFILSSKKLLLSDSGFYLCAWSTGKNTEAFFGQGTRLTVV.

This chain links TRBV28 with TRBJ2-7; D gene unclear. There are 13 residues in the CDR3. The germline V gene has CDR1 MDHEN and CDR2 SYDVKM. With 7 bases removed from V and 0 bases from J, the gap between germline ends came to 10 bases. In DNA, the CDR3 is TGTGCCAGCATCACTCAGAACTCCTACGAGCAGTACTTC. Translating it yields CASITQNSYEQYF.

The V and J genes are TRBV7-2 and TRBJ1-2; 9 bases fit TRBD1. From germline, CDR1 is SGHTA and CDR2 FQGNSA. The V gene end was trimmed by 5 bases and the J gene end by 4 bases; junction bases not matched to a gene: 8. CDR3 size: 15 residues. As DNA, the CDR3 is TGTGCCAGCAGCCCTGGACAGGGGTCATCCTATGGCTACACCTTC. Encoded protein: CASSPGQGSSYGYTF.

The V and J genes are TRBV6-4 and TRBJ2-5; 8 positions agree with TRBD2. Trimming removed 0 bases from V and 3 bases from J; junction bases left unmatched: 18. The CDR3 loop spans 20 amino acids. Germline CDR1 MRHNA, CDR2 SNTAGT. CDR3 residues: CASSDSRPAGGPPVKETQYF. DNA of the CDR3: TGTGCCAGCAGTGACTCGCGGCCGGCGGGAGGCCCCCCTGTAAAAGAGACCCAGTACTTC.

V and J are TRBV27 and TRBJ2-7; 9 positions match TRBD1. The ends lost 5 bases at V and 3 bases at J; junction bases unmatched: 5. CDR1 is MNHEY and CDR2 is SMNVEV in the germline V gene (reference sequence). CDR3 length: 14 amino acids. CDR3 nucleotides: TGTGCCAGCAGTACCGGGACAGGGCGCTACGAGCAGTACTTC. It codes for CASSTGTGRYEQYF.

The chain employs TRBV4-3 and TRBJ1-3; D call uncertain. This CDR3 comprises 17 residues. V gave up 4 bases and J gave up 0 bases, with 16 bases separating them. Per germline, CDR1 LGHNA and CDR2 YSLEER. The CDR3, as DNA: TGCGCCAGCAGCCCCCGCACCAAAATTGACTCTGGAAACACCATATATTTT. Amino acid sequence: CASSPRTKIDSGNTIYF.

As regards this clone: A far larger clone differs by one base, so this is likely a read error. The V gene is TRBV30, the J gene TRBJ1-1; 7 positions match TRBD1. V trimming: 6 bases; J trimming: 7 bases; junction bases outside the gene matches: 11. Germline CDR1 GTSNPN, CDR2 SVGIG (reference sequence). The CDR3 is made up of 13 amino acids. The CDR3 protein is CACDRLRGFEAFF. DNA for the CDR3: TGTGCCTGTGACAGACTCAGGGGGTTTGAAGCTTTCTTT.

The chain recombines TRBV5-5 with TRBJ1-2; D is unclear. This CDR3 has 12 residues. V was pared by 7 bases and J by 2 bases, with 9 bases between. Germline V gene data show CDR1 as SGHKS and CDR2 as YYEKEE (reference sequence). The CDR3 region is CASGQMNYGYTF. In nucleotides, the CDR3 is TGTGCCAGCGGGCAGATGAACTATGGCTACACCTTC.

CDR3: CASSQATSGSFHEQYF. The CDR3 region has the DNA TGTGCCAGCAGCCAGGCGACTAGCGGGAGCTTCCACGAGCAGTACTTC. The genes are TRBV4-2 and TRBJ2-7; the match to TRBD2 covers 12 bases. Germline V lookup: CDR1 LGHNA, CDR2 YNFKEQ. With 3 bases clipped from V and 5 bases from J, the junction kept 8 bases outside the gene matches. The CDR3 has 16 residues.